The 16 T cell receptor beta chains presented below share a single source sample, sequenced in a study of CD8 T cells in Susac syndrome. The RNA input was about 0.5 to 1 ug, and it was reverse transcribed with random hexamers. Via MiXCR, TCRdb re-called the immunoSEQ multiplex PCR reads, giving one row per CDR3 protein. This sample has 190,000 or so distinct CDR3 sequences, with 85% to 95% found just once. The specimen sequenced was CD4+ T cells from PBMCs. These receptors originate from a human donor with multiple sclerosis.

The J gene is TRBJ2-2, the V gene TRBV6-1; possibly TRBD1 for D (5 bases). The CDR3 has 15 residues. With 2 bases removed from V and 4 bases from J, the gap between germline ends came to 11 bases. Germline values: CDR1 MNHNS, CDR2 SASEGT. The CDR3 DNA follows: TGTGCCAGCAGTGAAACCCAGGGATTCACCGGGGAGCTGTTTTTT. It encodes CASSETQGFTGELFF.

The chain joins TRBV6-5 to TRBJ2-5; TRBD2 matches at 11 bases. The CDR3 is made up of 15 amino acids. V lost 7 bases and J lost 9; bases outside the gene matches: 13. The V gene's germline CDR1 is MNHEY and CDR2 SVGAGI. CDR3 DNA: TGTGCCAGCACCCTGACTAGCGGGATCAGAGGGGCCCAGTACTTC. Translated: CASTLTSGIRGAQYF.

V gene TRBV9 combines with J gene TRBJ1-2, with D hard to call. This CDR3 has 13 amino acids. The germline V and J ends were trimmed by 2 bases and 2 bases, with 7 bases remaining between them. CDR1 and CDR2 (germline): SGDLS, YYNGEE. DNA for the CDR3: TGTGCCAGCAGCGTTGGAACAAACTATGGCTACACCTTC. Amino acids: CASSVGTNYGYTF.

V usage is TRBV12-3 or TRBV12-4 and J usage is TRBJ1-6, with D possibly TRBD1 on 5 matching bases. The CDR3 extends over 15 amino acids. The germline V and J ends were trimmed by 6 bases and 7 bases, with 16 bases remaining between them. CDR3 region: CASSPTQDGNSPLHF. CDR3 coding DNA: TGTGCCAGCAGCCCAACACAGGACGGGAATTCACCCCTCCACTTT.

The CDR3 DNA reads as TGCAGTGCCGTAGGGGGGGGAAGTCAGCCCCAGCATTTT. Translating it yields CSAVGGGSQPQHF. This chain connects TRBV20-1 to TRBJ1-5, with D tentatively TRBD1 (6 bases). Per germline, CDR1 DFQATT and CDR2 SNEGSKA (reference sequence). V was cut by 6 bases and J by 6 bases, with 15 bases left in between. The CDR3 contains 13 residues.

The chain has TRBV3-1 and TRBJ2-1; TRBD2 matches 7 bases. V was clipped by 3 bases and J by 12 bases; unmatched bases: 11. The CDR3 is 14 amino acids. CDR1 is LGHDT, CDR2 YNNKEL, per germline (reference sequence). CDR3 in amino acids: CASSHDLAVRGQFF. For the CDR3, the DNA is TGTGCCAGCAGCCACGACCTAGCGGTCAGAGGGCAGTTCTTC.

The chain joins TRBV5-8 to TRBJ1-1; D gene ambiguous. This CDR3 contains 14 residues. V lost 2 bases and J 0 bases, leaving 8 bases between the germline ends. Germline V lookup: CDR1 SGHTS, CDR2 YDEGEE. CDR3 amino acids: CASSFRLMNTEAFF. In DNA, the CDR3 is TGTGCCAGCAGCTTTCGACTTATGAACACTGAAGCTTTCTTT.

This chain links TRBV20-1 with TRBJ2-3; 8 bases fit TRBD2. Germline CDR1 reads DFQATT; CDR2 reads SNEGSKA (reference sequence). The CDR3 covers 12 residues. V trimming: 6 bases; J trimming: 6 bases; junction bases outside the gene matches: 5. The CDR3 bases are TGCAGTGCCACGGGGGGGCCCGATACGCAGTATTTT. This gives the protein CSATGGPDTQYF.

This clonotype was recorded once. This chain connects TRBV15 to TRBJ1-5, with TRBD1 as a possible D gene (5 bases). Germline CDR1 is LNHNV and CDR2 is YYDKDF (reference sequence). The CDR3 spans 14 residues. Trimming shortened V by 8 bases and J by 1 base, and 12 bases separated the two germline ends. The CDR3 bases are TGTGCCACCTCTCAGGGATCGAGCAATCAGCCCCAGCATTTT. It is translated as CATSQGSSNQPQHF.

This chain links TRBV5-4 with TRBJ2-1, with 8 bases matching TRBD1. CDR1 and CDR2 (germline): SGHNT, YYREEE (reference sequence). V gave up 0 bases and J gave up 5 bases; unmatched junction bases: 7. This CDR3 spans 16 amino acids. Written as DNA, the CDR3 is TGTGCCAGCAGCTTGGTCGCCGGGACAGGCAACAATGAGCAGTTCTTC. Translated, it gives CASSLVAGTGNNEQFF. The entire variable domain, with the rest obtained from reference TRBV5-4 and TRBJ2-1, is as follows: ETGVTQSPTHLIKTRGQQVTLRCSSQSGHNTVSWYQQALGQGPQFIFQYYREEENGRGNFPPRFSGLQFPNYSSELNVNALELDDSALYLCASSLVAGTGNNEQFFGPGTRLTVL.

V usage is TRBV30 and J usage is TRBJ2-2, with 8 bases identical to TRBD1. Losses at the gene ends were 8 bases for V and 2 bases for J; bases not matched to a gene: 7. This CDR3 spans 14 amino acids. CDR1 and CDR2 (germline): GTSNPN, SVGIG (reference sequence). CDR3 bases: TGTGCCACGACGGACAGGGTTAACACCGGGGAGCTGTTTTTT. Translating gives CATTDRVNTGELFF.

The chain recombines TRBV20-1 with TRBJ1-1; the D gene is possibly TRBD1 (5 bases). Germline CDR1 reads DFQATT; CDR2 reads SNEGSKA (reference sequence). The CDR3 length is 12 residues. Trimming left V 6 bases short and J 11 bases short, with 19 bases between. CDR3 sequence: CSAPIGAGRAFF. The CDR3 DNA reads TGCAGTGCCCCCATCGGGGCAGGGCGGGCTTTCTTT.

The CDR3 loop reads CSASRGTGGHYEQYF. The CDR3 bases are TGCAGCGCCTCAAGGGGGACAGGGGGCCACTACGAGCAGTACTTC. The chain links TRBV29-1 to TRBJ2-7, with TRBD1 matching over 12 bases. This CDR3 has 15 residues. The trim removed 7 bases at V and 3 bases at J, leaving 10 bases unmatched. Germline V gives CDR1 SQVTM, CDR2 ANQGSEA.

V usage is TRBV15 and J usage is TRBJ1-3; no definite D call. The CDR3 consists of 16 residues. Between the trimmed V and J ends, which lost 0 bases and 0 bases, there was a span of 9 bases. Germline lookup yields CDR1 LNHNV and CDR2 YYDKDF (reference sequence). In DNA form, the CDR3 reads TGTGCCACCAGCAGAGATTGGCACATCTCTGGAAACACCATATATTTT. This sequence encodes CATSRDWHISGNTIYF. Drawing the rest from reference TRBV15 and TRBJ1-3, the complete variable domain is DAMVIQNPRYQVTQFGKPVTLSCSQTLNHNVMYWYQQKSSQAPKLLFHYYDKDFNNEADTPDNFQSRRPNTSFCFLDIRSPGLGDTAMYLCATSRDWHISGNTIYFGEGSWLTVV.

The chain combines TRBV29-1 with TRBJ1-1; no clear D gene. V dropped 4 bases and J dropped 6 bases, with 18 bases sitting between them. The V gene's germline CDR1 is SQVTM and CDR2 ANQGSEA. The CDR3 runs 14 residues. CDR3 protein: CSVVSPPQSPEAFF. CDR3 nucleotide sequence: TGCAGCGTTGTGTCGCCCCCACAGTCCCCTGAAGCTTTCTTT. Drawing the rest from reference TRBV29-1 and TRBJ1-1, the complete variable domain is SAVISQKPSRDICQRGTSLTIQCQVDSQVTMMFWYRQQPGQSLTLIATANQGSEATYESGFVIDKFPISRPNLTFSTLTVSNMSPEDSSIYLCSVVSPPQSPEAFFGQGTRLTVV.

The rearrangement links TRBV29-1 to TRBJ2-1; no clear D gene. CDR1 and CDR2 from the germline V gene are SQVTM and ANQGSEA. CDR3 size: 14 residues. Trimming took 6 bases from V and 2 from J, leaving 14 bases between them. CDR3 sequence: CSVKDTSTYNEQFF. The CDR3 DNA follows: TGCAGCGTAAAAGACACTTCGACCTACAATGAGCAGTTCTTC.